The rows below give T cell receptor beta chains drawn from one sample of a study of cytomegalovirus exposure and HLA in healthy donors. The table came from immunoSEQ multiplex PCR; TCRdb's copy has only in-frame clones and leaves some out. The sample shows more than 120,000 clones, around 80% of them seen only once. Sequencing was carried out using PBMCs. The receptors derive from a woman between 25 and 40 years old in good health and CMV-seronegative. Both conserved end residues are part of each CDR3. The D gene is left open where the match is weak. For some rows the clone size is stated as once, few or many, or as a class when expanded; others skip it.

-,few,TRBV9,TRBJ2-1,TGTGCCAGCAGCGCCCGGGACTCTTACAATGAGCAGTTCTTC,CASSARDSYNEQFF
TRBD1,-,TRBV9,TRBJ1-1,TGTGCCAGCAGTACGGGACAGAGGAACACTGAAGCTTTCTTT,CASSTGQRNTEAFF
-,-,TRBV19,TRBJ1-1,TGTGCCAGTAACGTTAGGGGGTACACTGAAGCTTTCTTT,CASNVRGYTEAFF
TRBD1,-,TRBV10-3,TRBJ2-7,TGTGCCATCGATAACCGCGGCGGACAGGGGAAGTCGTACGAGCAGTACTTC,CAIDNRGGQGKSYEQYF
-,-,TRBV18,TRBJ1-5,TGTGCCAGCTCACCAGGGGGGATGAGCAATCAGCCCCAGCATTTT,CASSPGGMSNQPQHF
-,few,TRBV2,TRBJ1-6,TGTGCCAGCAGTGAATTGAGACCGGGGAATTCACCCCTCCACTTT,CASSELRPGNSPLHF
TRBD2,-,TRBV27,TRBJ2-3,TGTGCCAGCAGTCGGACTAGCGGGGGAAATACGCAGTATTTT,CASSRTSGGNTQYF
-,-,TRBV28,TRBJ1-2,TGTGCCAGCAGCCTCCAACAGAACTATGGCTACACCTTC,CASSLQQNYGYTF
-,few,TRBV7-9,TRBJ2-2,TGTGCCAGCAGCTTTTCCAGGACAGAACCTACCGGGGAGCTGTTTTTT,CASSFSRTEPTGELFF
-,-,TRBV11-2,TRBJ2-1,TGTGCCAGCAGCCGGTGGGGGGGCAGATACAATGAGCAGTTCTTC,CASSRWGGRYNEQFF
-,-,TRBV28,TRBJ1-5,TGTGCCAGCAGTTTATCAGGGAATCAGCCCCAGCATTTT,CASSLSGNQPQHF
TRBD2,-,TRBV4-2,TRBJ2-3,TGTGCCAGCAGCCAAGCTCTTAGCGGGGGGGCGGGACACACAGATACGCAGTATTTT,CASSQALSGGAGHTDTQYF
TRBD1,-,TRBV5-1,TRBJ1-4,TGCGCCAGCAGCGTGACAGGGGGCGTCGAAAAACTGTTTTTT,CASSVTGGVEKLFF
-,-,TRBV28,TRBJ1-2,TGTGCCAGCAGGTCCGGGACACCTTACAAAACTAACTATGGCTACACCTTC,CASRSGTPYKTNYGYTF
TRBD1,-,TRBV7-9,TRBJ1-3,TGTGCCAGCAGCCGGGACAGTTTCTCTGGAAACACCATATATTTT,CASSRDSFSGNTIYF
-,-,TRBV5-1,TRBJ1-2,TGCGCCAGCAGCTCGATGGTGACTGCGAGGGGGGGCTACACCTTC,CASSSMVTARGGYTF
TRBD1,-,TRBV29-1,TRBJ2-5,TGCAGCGGCCTGACACAGGGGCAACAAGAGACCCAGTACTTC,CSGLTQGQQETQYF
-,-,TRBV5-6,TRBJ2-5,TGTGCCAGCAGCCTCGGGACACAAGAGACCCAGTACTTC,CASSLGTQETQYF
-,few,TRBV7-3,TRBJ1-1,TGTGCCAGTTCTCGTGGACAGAACACTGAAGCTTTCTTT,CASSRGQNTEAFF
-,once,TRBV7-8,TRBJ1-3,TGTGCCAGCAGCTACTCAACAGGGCCATCCCTCCCTGGAAACACCATATATTTT,CASSYSTGPSLPGNTIYF
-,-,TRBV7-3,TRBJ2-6,TGTGCCAGCAGCTTACTCGGTGGGGCCAACGTCCTGACTTTC,CASSLLGGANVLTF
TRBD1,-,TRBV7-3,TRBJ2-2,TGTGCCAGCAGCCCACCCCCTGGACAGGGAAACACCGGGGAGCTGTTTTTT,CASSPPPGQGNTGELFF
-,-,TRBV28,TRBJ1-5,TGTGCCAGCACCCCTGGCAGGGAAGATCAGCCCCAGCATTTT,CASTPGREDQPQHF
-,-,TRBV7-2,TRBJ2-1,TGTGCCAGCAGCTTAGCGTGGAGGGGCTACAATGAGCAGTTCTTC,CASSLAWRGYNEQFF
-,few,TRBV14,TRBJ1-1,TGTGCCAGCAGCCAAGATCCTGCAGGCATGAACACTGAAGCTTTCTTT,CASSQDPAGMNTEAFF
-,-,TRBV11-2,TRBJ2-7,TGTGCCAGCAGCTTCACAGCCAGTTCGCCGAGCTCCTACGAGCAGTACTTC,CASSFTASSPSSYEQYF
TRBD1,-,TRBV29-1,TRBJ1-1,TGCAGCGTAAGACAGGGGAACACTGAAGCTTTCTTT,CSVRQGNTEAFF
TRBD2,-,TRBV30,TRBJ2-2,TGTGCCTGGAGTGTCGGGGGGGGAACCGGGGAGCTGTTTTTT,CAWSVGGGTGELFF
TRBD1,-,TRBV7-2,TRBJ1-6,TGTGCCAGCAGCTTAGTGGGACAGAATTCACCCCTCCACTTT,CASSLVGQNSPLHF
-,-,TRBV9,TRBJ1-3,TGTGCCAGCAGCGTACATTCAGGGAAGGGGCTAACTGGAAACACCATATATTTT,CASSVHSGKGLTGNTIYF
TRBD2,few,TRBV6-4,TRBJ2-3,TGTGCCAGCAGTGAGACTAGCGGGGGGGCAGATACGCAGTATTTT,CASSETSGGADTQYF
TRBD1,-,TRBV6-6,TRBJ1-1,TGTGCCAGCAGTTACCCGGGACAGGGTAACACTGAAGCTTTCTTT,CASSYPGQGNTEAFF
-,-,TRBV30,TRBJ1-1,TGTGCCTGGAGCGGAGGGTGGGGCACTGAAGCTTTCTTT,CAWSGGWGTEAFF
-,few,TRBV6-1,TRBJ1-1,TGTGCCAGCAGTGAAAAGGCAGGGTGGACTGAAGCTTTCTTT,CASSEKAGWTEAFF
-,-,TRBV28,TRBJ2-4,TGTGCCATCGGCGACCCCGTTGGAGCGTTGGACATTCAGTACTTC,CAIGDPVGALDIQYF
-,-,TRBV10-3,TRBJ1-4,TGTGCCATCAGTGATGGCAGGGTAAACGAAAAACTGTTTTTT,CAISDGRVNEKLFF
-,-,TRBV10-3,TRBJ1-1,TGTGCCATCAGTGAGCGGGCAGGGGAAGCTTTCTTT,CAISERAGEAFF
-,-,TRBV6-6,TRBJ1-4,TGTGCCAGCAGTCCCGGGACTCAATCAACTAATGAAAAACTGTTTTTT,CASSPGTQSTNEKLFF
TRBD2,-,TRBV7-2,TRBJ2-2,TGTGCCAGCAGCTTATTGGGGGTAGCGGGAGCCGGGGAGCTGTTTTTT,CASSLLGVAGAGELFF
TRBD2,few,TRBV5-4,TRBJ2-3,TGTGCCAGCAGCTTGGGGCTAGCGGGGGGGGATACGCAGTATTTT,CASSLGLAGGDTQYF
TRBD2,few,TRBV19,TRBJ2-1,TGTGCCAGTAGTATCGGGACTAGCGGGGAGATTGAGCAGTTCTTC,CASSIGTSGEIEQFF
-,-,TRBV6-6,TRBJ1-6,TGTGCCAGCAGTTTCAGCGTTGTTCGCAATTCACCCCTCCACTTT,CASSFSVVRNSPLHF
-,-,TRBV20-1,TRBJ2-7,TGCAGTGCGAGCCTCTACGAGCAGTACTTC,CSASLYEQYF
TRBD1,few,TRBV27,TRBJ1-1,TGTGCCAGCAGTTTAGACAGGGGGAACACTGAAGCTTTCTTT,CASSLDRGNTEAFF
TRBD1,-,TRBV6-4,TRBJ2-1,TGTGCCAGCAGTGTCGTGGGGACAGGGTTGGATGAGCAGTTCTTC,CASSVVGTGLDEQFF
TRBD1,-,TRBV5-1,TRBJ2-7,TGCGCCAGCAGTCGGGTACACGGGACAGGAGACTACGAGCAGTACTTC,CASSRVHGTGDYEQYF
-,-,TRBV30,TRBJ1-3,TGTGCCTGGAGTCCTTCTGGAAACACCATATATTTT,CAWSPSGNTIYF
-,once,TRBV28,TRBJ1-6,TGTGCCAGCAGTGTCCCTACAGGTCATAATTCACCCCTCCACTTT,CASSVPTGHNSPLHF
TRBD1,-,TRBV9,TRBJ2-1,TGTGCCAGCAGCTGGGACAGGGGGATTGATGAGCAGTTCTTC,CASSWDRGIDEQFF